The 29 T cell receptor beta chains listed next were all sequenced from one sample in a study of cytomegalovirus exposure and HLA in healthy donors. Amplification used 60 Vbeta primers and 13 Jbeta primers. Libraries were prepared by immunoSEQ multiplex PCR; TCRdb keeps only in-frame clonotypes and omits some of them. The sample contains more than 200,000 clones, approximately 79% of which appear only once. Sequenced material: PBMCs. The receptor set was obtained from a male donor in good health and CMV-seronegative.

The J gene is TRBJ1-1, the V gene TRBV28; no firm D call. Trimming left V 4 bases short and J 0 bases short, with 12 bases between. CDR3 length: 15 amino acids. The germline V gene encodes CDR1 MDHEN and CDR2 SYDVKM. The CDR3 region has the DNA TGTGCCAGCAGTTCCGGCCAGGTAATGAACACTGAAGCTTTCTTT. Its translation: CASSSGQVMNTEAFF.

The V call is TRBV30, the J call TRBJ2-1, with 13 bases lining up with TRBD2. The CDR3 loop spans 15 amino acids. Germline CDR1 GTSNPN, CDR2 SVGIG (reference sequence). CDR3 amino acids: CGWSWTSGSGDEQFF. CDR3 DNA: TGTGGTTGGAGTTGGACTAGCGGGAGTGGGGATGAGCAGTTCTTC.

This sequence joins TRBV7-3 and TRBJ2-5, with a weak D call TRBD1 (5 bases). The germline V and J ends were trimmed by 2 bases and 5 bases, with 18 bases remaining between them. The CDR3 has 16 residues. CDR1 is SGHTA, CDR2 FQGTGA, per germline. CDR3 amino acids: CASSLDGGAVWETQYF. CDR3 DNA: TGTGCCAGCAGCTTAGATGGTGGGGCTGTCTGGGAGACCCAGTACTTC.

CDR3 DNA: TGTGCCAGCAGCCATTCGTCGGGACAGGGATTCACAGATACGCAGTATTTT. Amino acids: CASSHSSGQGFTDTQYF. The chain employs TRBV11-3 and TRBJ2-3; 9 bases are a match to TRBD1. Losses at the gene ends were 5 bases for V and 2 bases for J; bases not matched to a gene: 11. The V gene's germline CDR1 is SGHNT and CDR2 YENEEA. The CDR3 runs to 17 residues.

This chain uses TRBV5-4 with TRBJ1-1, with D unresolved. Per germline, CDR1 SGHNT and CDR2 YYREEE (reference sequence). The CDR3 runs 14 residues. Deletions cut 4 bases from V and 5 bases from J, with 15 bases between. As DNA, the CDR3 is TGTGCCAGCAGCCTGGGGTGGTTCGGTACTGAAGCTTTCTTT. It encodes CASSLGWFGTEAFF. The full variable domain, completed using reference TRBV5-4 and TRBJ1-1, is ETGVTQSPTHLIKTRGQQVTLRCSSQSGHNTVSWYQQALGQGPQFIFQYYREEENGRGNFPPRFSGLQFPNYSSELNVNALELDDSALYLCASSLGWFGTEAFFGQGTRLTVV.

This chain joins TRBV11-2 and TRBJ2-7; 10 positions agree with TRBD2. This CDR3 spans 14 amino acids. Germline CDR1 SGHAT, CDR2 FQNNGV. With V trimmed by 6 bases and J by 3 bases, 5 bases remained unmatched. The chain's CDR3 is CASSPGTSVYEQYF. The CDR3 DNA reads as TGTGCCAGCAGTCCCGGGACTAGCGTCTACGAGCAGTACTTC.

The V gene is TRBV6-6, the J gene TRBJ2-7; D possibly corresponds to TRBD2 (5 bases). V was pared by 8 bases and J by 0 bases, with 17 bases between. The CDR3 loop spans 15 amino acids. Germline lookup yields CDR1 MNHNY and CDR2 SVGAGI (reference sequence). CDR3: CASSLLSGSSYEQYF. DNA for the CDR3: TGTGCCAGCTCATTACTCAGTGGGAGCTCCTACGAGCAGTACTTC.

The rearrangement links TRBV18 to TRBJ1-1; 9 positions match TRBD1. Germline V gene lookup returns CDR1 KGHSH and CDR2 LQKENI. Losses at the gene ends were 1 base for V and 3 bases for J; bases not matched to a gene: 0. The length of the CDR3 is 14 residues. The CDR3 nucleotides are TGTGCCAGCTCACCACGGGACAGGGACACTGAAGCTTTCTTT. Translating gives CASSPRDRDTEAFF. The full variable domain, completed using reference TRBV18 and TRBJ1-1, is NAGVMQNPRHLVRRRGQEARLRCSPMKGHSHVYWYRQLPEEGLKFMVYLQKENIIDESGMPKERFSAEFPKEGPSILRIQQVVRGDSAAYFCASSPRDRDTEAFFGQGTRLTVV.

The chain combines TRBV6-1 with TRBJ1-1; D not certain. Between the trimmed V and J ends, which lost 5 bases and 6 bases, there was a span of 10 bases. The CDR3 extends over 12 amino acids. Germline CDR1 and CDR2: MNHNS and SASEGT. CDR3 nucleotide sequence: TGTGCCAGCAGTAAGCGATTATCTGAAGCTTTCTTT. Translated, it gives CASSKRLSEAFF.

V usage is TRBV14 and J usage is TRBJ2-3; D possibly corresponds to TRBD1 (5 bases). CDR1 is SGHDN and CDR2 is FVKESK in the germline V gene. The V gene lost 1 base and the J gene lost 4 bases, with 9 bases spanning the gap. The CDR3 has 14 amino acids. The CDR3 nucleotides are TGTGCCAGCAGCCAAGGGGGCCTCGCAGATACGCAGTATTTT. Its protein is CASSQGGLADTQYF.

V gene TRBV4-3 combines with J gene TRBJ1-2; D is unclear. This CDR3 region has 12 residues. V lost 1 base to trimming and J lost 9 bases, with 9 bases between them. Germline V CDR1 and CDR2: LGHNA, YSLEER. The DNA for the CDR3 is TGCGCCAGCAGCCAAGGTCCGAGGAGCTACACCTTC. Its translation: CASSQGPRSYTF.

The rearrangement links TRBV6-5 to TRBJ1-1, with D perhaps TRBD1 (6 bases). V lost 2 bases and J 3 bases, leaving 10 bases between the germline ends. The CDR3 consists of 14 residues. Germline V gives CDR1 MNHEY, CDR2 SVGAGI. The CDR3 coding sequence is TGTGCCAGCAGTTACGGGGGGGCGCACACTGAAGCTTTCTTT. Translated, it gives CASSYGGAHTEAFF.

V usage is TRBV7-2 and J usage is TRBJ1-5, with D perhaps TRBD1 (5 bases). This CDR3 region has 15 residues. Germline CDR1 and CDR2: SGHTA and FQGNSA. Trimming cost V 2 bases and J 6 bases, with 14 bases left between them. The CDR3 loop is CASSLRPGGGQPQHF. CDR3 bases: TGTGCCAGCAGCTTACGTCCGGGGGGAGGTCAGCCCCAGCATTTT. Combining the CDR3 with reference TRBV7-2 and TRBJ1-5 gives the whole variable domain GAGVSQSPSNKVTEKGKDVELRCDPISGHTALYWYRQSLGQGLEFLIYFQGNSAPDKSGLPSDRFSAERTGGSVSTLTIQRTQQEDSAVYLCASSLRPGGGQPQHFGDGTRLSIL.

The chain recombines TRBV11-3 with TRBJ1-1; no definite D call. This CDR3 contains 12 residues. Trimming removed 3 bases from V and 5 bases from J, with 7 bases in between. CDR1 is SGHNT, CDR2 YENEEA, per germline. The CDR3 reads CASSFSGTEAFF. In DNA form, the CDR3 reads TGTGCCAGCAGCTTTTCGGGGACTGAAGCTTTCTTT.

There are a few counts of this clone. The chain has TRBV7-2 and TRBJ1-2, with D maybe TRBD1 (5 bases). Per the germline V gene, CDR1 is SGHTA and CDR2 is FQGNSA. The CDR3 sequence is 14 residues long. The germline V and J ends were trimmed by 0 bases and 8 bases, with 13 bases remaining between them. CDR3 DNA sequence: TGTGCCAGCAGCTTAGCAGGTACAGGCCTGGGCTACACCTTC. Protein: CASSLAGTGLGYTF.

The chain couples TRBV5-6 to TRBJ2-5; D is possibly TRBD2 (6 bases). The assigned J gene may be wrong: the sequence end matches TRBJ2-7 better. Looked up from germline, CDR1 is SGHDT and CDR2 is YYEEEE. The CDR3 consists of 14 residues. The DNA of the CDR3 is TGTGCCAGCACCTGGGCCGGAGGGTGGTACGAGCAGTACTTC. Protein product: CASTWAGGWYEQYF.

The chain joins TRBV4-3 to TRBJ2-3; 8 bases are shared with TRBD2. This CDR3 has 17 amino acids. The V gene's germline CDR1 is LGHNA and CDR2 YSLEER. With 1 base clipped from V and 2 bases from J, the junction kept 8 bases outside the gene matches. The CDR3 bases are TGCGCCAGCAGCCAAGCAAACACGGGGGGGCCCACAGATACGCAGTATTTT. Translated, it gives CASSQANTGGPTDTQYF.

The V call is TRBV5-1, the J call TRBJ2-2; TRBD1 aligns across 7 bases. Germline V CDR1 and CDR2: SGHRS, YFSETQ. With 4 bases clipped from V and 7 bases from J, the junction kept 7 bases outside the gene matches. CDR3 size: 14 residues. CDR3 in DNA: TGCGCCAGCAGCCAAATCAGGGGGAACGGGGAGCTGTTTTTT. Translated, it gives CASSQIRGNGELFF.

This clone is a singleton in its sample. The rearrangement joins TRBV11-2 to TRBJ2-3; D is possibly TRBD2 (5 bases). Germline lookup yields CDR1 SGHAT and CDR2 FQNNGV. The CDR3 spans 15 residues. V lost 3 bases and J lost 3, with 13 bases in between. In DNA, the CDR3 is TGTGCCAGCAGCTTGTGGGAGATTGGGACAGATACGCAGTATTTT. It translates to CASSLWEIGTDTQYF.

This chain links TRBV6-5 with TRBJ1-5; 9 bases fit TRBD1. V was clipped by 2 bases and J by 3 bases; unmatched bases: 5. The CDR3 length is 16 residues. The germline CDR1 and CDR2 sequences are MNHEY and SVGAGI. Here the CDR3 DNA reads TGTGCCAGCAGTTACGGGAACAGGGGGCCCAATCAGCCCCAGCATTTT. Its protein is CASSYGNRGPNQPQHF.

The chain uses TRBV7-3 and TRBJ2-2; 7 bases fit TRBD2. The CDR3 spans 15 residues. The V and J ends lost 5 bases and 4 bases, in that order; junction bases with no gene match: 7. The germline gives CDR1 SGHTA, CDR2 FQGTGA. DNA for the CDR3: TGTGCCAGCAGCAAAACCGGGACTACCACCGGGGAGCTGTTTTTT. It is translated as CASSKTGTTTGELFF.

J is TRBJ1-2 and V is TRBV6-5; no clear D. The germline V gene encodes CDR1 MNHEY and CDR2 SVGAGI. The CDR3 extends over 13 amino acids. V lost 5 bases, J lost 5 bases, and 12 bases lay in between. CDR3 sequence reads: CASSKRTGYGYTF. The CDR3 nucleotides are TGTGCCAGCAGTAAACGGACGGGATATGGCTACACCTTC.

The V gene is TRBV19, the J gene TRBJ2-7; the match to TRBD1 covers 7 bases. The CDR3 is made up of 14 amino acids. Trimming at V came to 7 bases and at J to 6 bases, leaving 12 bases not matched to a gene. CDR1 LNHDA and CDR2 SQIVND come from the germline V gene (reference sequence). CDR3 sequence: CASMGPGQRGEQYF. CDR3 nucleotides: TGTGCCAGTATGGGACCGGGACAGCGCGGCGAGCAGTACTTC. Full variable domain (missing parts from reference TRBV19 and TRBJ2-7): DGGITQSPKYLFRKEGQNVTLSCEQNLNHDAMYWYRQDPGQGLRLIYYSQIVNDFQKGDIAEGYSVSREKKESFPLTVTSAQKNPTAFYLCASMGPGQRGEQYFGPGTRLTVT.

This rearrangement joins TRBV7-3 to TRBJ2-3; 8 bases line up with TRBD2. Unmatched junction bases numbered 13, after V lost 2 bases and J lost 3 bases. From germline, CDR1 is SGHTA and CDR2 FQGTGA. This CDR3 is 18 amino acids long. This chain's CDR3 is CASSLWGQRERLTDTQYF. DNA for the CDR3: TGTGCCAGCAGCTTATGGGGTCAGCGGGAGAGGTTAACAGATACGCAGTATTTT.

This chain links TRBV6-5 with TRBJ1-1, with D possibly TRBD1 on 6 matching bases. Germline V lookup: CDR1 MNHEY, CDR2 SVGAGI. Trimming removed 7 bases at V and 1 base at J, with 16 bases between. There are 15 residues in the CDR3. In nucleotides, the CDR3 is TGTGCCAGCAATCCGCTTCCACAGGGGAACACTGAAGCTTTCTTT. It specifies CASNPLPQGNTEAFF.

This clone has just a few counts. The rearrangement uses TRBV19 and TRBJ2-7; TRBD2 aligns across 10 bases. Germline loops: CDR1 LNHDA, CDR2 SQIVND (reference sequence). V lost 1 base and J lost 1; bases outside the gene matches: 1. The CDR3 loop spans 15 amino acids. For the CDR3, the DNA is TGTGCCAGTAGTATAGGGACTAGCGGATCCTACGAGCAGTACTTC. Amino acid sequence: CASSIGTSGSYEQYF.

The chain couples TRBV10-2 to TRBJ1-5; TRBD1 agrees at 7 bases. The CDR3 contains 14 residues. Germline CDR1 and CDR2: WSHSY and SAAADI. The ends lost 7 bases at V and 4 bases at J; junction bases unmatched: 7. CDR3 protein: CASTLDRRNQPQHF. In nucleotides, the CDR3 is TGCGCCAGCACCCTGGACAGGCGAAATCAGCCCCAGCATTTT.

The chain joins TRBV7-2 to TRBJ2-3, with 9 bases matching TRBD2. The V gene end was trimmed by 5 bases and the J gene end by 1 base; junction bases not matched to a gene: 7. Germline assignment: CDR1 SGHTA and CDR2 FQGNSA. The length of the CDR3 is 16 residues. The CDR3 DNA follows: TGTGCCAGCAGCCCTCATAGCGGGGGACGCACAGATACGCAGTATTTT. It yields the protein CASSPHSGGRTDTQYF.

This chain joins TRBV6-4 and TRBJ2-1; D is undetermined. CDR3 size: 14 residues. The V end lost 4 bases, the J end lost 9 bases, and 16 bases lay between the germline ends. Germline V CDR1 and CDR2: MRHNA, SNTAGT. The CDR3 coding sequence is TGTGCCAGCAGTGTAGACTCCCTCTACGGTGAGCAGTTCTTC. Translation gives CASSVDSLYGEQFF.